This TCR beta chain derives from a study of blood T cell repertoires in COVID-19. Study processing details: Amplification with reference gene primers provided the estimates of nucleated cell counts. Assay: immunoSEQ multiplex PCR; the TCRdb copy retains only in-frame clones and omits some. V and J calls and clone size are copied from that table; D and trimming were computed from the DNA. The data show more than 300,000 clones, with about 90% seen just once and 7.3% held by the top ten. Losses at the gene ends were 1 base for V and 2 bases for J; bases not matched to a gene: 4. This CDR3 region has 15 residues. Per germline, CDR1 MDHEN and CDR2 SYDVKM.

Sequencing was performed on peripheral blood. The sequence came from a woman between 65 and 79 years old with COVID-19, enrolled during active disease. V and J are TRBV28 and TRBJ2-5, with TRBD1 matching over 7 bases. DNA of the CDR3: TGTGCCAGCAGTTTATCGGGACAGATTCAAGAGACCCAGTACTTC. Encoded protein: CASSLSGQIQETQYF.